This T cell receptor (beta chain) was recorded in a study of technical replicates of blood from a handful of donors. Looked up from germline, CDR1 is LGHNA and CDR2 is YNFKEQ. The CDR3 consists of 13 residues. Trimming cost V 5 bases and J 3 bases, with 10 bases left between them. Method: immunoSEQ multiplex PCR; TCRdb's copy keeps in-frame clones and lacks some. The table has some 80,000 clones, about 94% seen once. This clone was detected once. The TCR sequence derives from a human donor in good health. J is TRBJ2-5 and V is TRBV4-2; perhaps TRBD1 as D (5 bases). Sequencing was done on a sample of T cells isolated from PBMCs. Here the CDR3 DNA reads TGTGCCAGCAGCATAGGGGAAAAAGAGACCCAGTACTTC. Amino acids: CASSIGEKETQYF.